These 5 T cell receptor beta chains share one sample of origin, sequenced in a study of control samples from healthy donors and cancer patients. Using immunoSEQ multiplex PCR, the repertoire was profiled, and TCRdb retains in-frame clones only, with some absent. Among around 140,000 clones listed, 80% to 95% were seen once. Sequenced input: blood. Source of these receptors: a woman between 50 and 59 years old in good health.

This chain joins TRBV30 and TRBJ1-2; TRBD1 agrees at 8 bases. The CDR3 spans 13 residues. J gave up 7 bases and V 4 bases, and 8 bases lay outside the gene matches. Germline CDR1 reads GTSNPN; CDR2 reads SVGIG (reference sequence). The CDR3 sequence is CAWNTRGRGGYTF. The CDR3 DNA follows: TGTGCCTGGAATACCAGGGGGCGCGGTGGCTACACCTTC.

The V call is TRBV2, the J call TRBJ1-3, with unresolved D. V was trimmed by 0 bases and J by 0 bases, leaving 15 bases between them. CDR1 and CDR2 from the germline V gene are SNHLY and FYNNEI. CDR3 length equals 18 residues. Here the CDR3 DNA reads TGTGCCAGCAGTGAAGCCCCTCTGCCGCGGATCTCTGGAAACACCATATATTTT. Translation gives CASSEAPLPRISGNTIYF.

This chain joins TRBV28 and TRBJ2-2; 7 nucleotides align to TRBD2. The germline V gene has CDR1 MDHEN and CDR2 SYDVKM. The CDR3 is made up of 17 amino acids. J was trimmed by 4 bases and V by 6 bases; bases with no gene match: 14. The CDR3 nucleotides are TGTGCCAGCAGCCAAGGACGGGGGGTACCCTCCACCGGGGAGCTGTTTTTT. Translation: CASSQGRGVPSTGELFF.

CDR3 sequence (DNA): TGTGCCAGCAGTTTTGGGGGAAGCACTGAAGCTTTCTTT. Protein product: CASSFGGSTEAFF. V usage is TRBV12-3 or TRBV12-4 and J usage is TRBJ1-1, with a tentative D call TRBD1 (5 bases). The CDR3 length is 13 residues. V lost 3 bases, J lost 4 bases, and 9 bases lay in between.

The V gene is TRBV25-1, the J gene TRBJ1-2; 7 positions match TRBD1. CDR3 length: 13 residues. Germline loops: CDR1 MGHDK, CDR2 SYGVNS. V lost 8 bases, J lost 4 bases, and 7 bases stayed unmatched. CDR3 protein: CASRDSTLYGYTF. For the CDR3, the DNA is TGTGCCAGCCGGGACAGCACTCTCTATGGCTACACCTTC.